A selection of T cell receptor beta chains follows, all from one sample in a study of blood T cells in healthy people across ages. TCRdb independently ran MiXCR on the 5' RACE reads; one entry per CDR3 protein. This sample has some 1.4 million distinct CDR3 sequences, with roughly 45% found just once. The source material was blood. These receptors originate from a woman aged 18-29 years in good health. Both conserved end residues are trimmed from each CDR3. The order of the fields is J gene, V gene, CDR3 protein.

j_call: TRBJ2-2
v_call: TRBV14
cdr3_aa: ASSVGVTGELF

j_call: TRBJ2-1
v_call: TRBV20-1
cdr3_aa: SAKTNPGDNEQF

j_call: TRBJ1-2
v_call: TRBV7-2
cdr3_aa: ASSLAGGSGYGYT

j_call: TRBJ2-5
v_call: TRBV3-1
cdr3_aa: ASSQVIKAQETQY

j_call: TRBJ2-1
v_call: TRBV29-1
cdr3_aa: SVGVYNEQF

j_call: TRBJ1-4
v_call: TRBV12-3/TRBV12-4
cdr3_aa: ASSFPDQRLF

j_call: TRBJ2-5
v_call: TRBV24-1
cdr3_aa: ATSDRGQGQETQY

j_call: TRBJ2-3
v_call: TRBV10-3
cdr3_aa: AIRVGAATDTQY

j_call: TRBJ2-5
v_call: TRBV7-8
cdr3_aa: ASSLFSTQETQY

j_call: TRBJ2-1
v_call: TRBV7-2
cdr3_aa: ASSLRSGPAGRNNEQF

j_call: TRBJ2-4
v_call: TRBV14
cdr3_aa: ASSQESGEWSEQY

j_call: TRBJ2-7
v_call: TRBV29-1
cdr3_aa: SVSGLAGLLYEQY

j_call: TRBJ2-7
v_call: TRBV29-1
cdr3_aa: SVEEGFGYSYEQY

j_call: TRBJ1-2
v_call: TRBV7-9
cdr3_aa: ASSLDGGTFRYT

j_call: TRBJ2-7
v_call: TRBV10-1
cdr3_aa: ASSPGGTVYEQY

j_call: TRBJ2-3
v_call: TRBV2
cdr3_aa: ASSEAGDTQY

j_call: TRBJ2-4
v_call: TRBV6-5
cdr3_aa: ASSYGQGLAKNIQY

j_call: TRBJ2-7
v_call: TRBV27
cdr3_aa: ASSAGRAGDGREQY

j_call: TRBJ2-3
v_call: TRBV20-1
cdr3_aa: SANRPGDTDTQY

j_call: TRBJ2-5
v_call: TRBV10-3
cdr3_aa: AISDLTIADEQY